The 20 T cell receptor beta chains in this list originate from one sample, sequenced in a study of T cell responses to AZD1222 COVID-19 vaccine. Sequencing was performed with immunoSEQ multiplex PCR; in TCRdb, only in-frame clones are kept and a portion is missing. This table holds 140,000 or so clones, about 90% found once. This specimen was peripheral blood, taken on day 0 of AZD1222 vaccination. All receptors come from an adult in good health.

The V call is TRBV28, the J call TRBJ1-5, with D possibly matching TRBD1 (6 bases). The V and J ends lost 8 bases and 2 bases respectively, with 22 bases between them. The CDR3 runs 17 residues. The germline V gene encodes CDR1 MDHEN and CDR2 SYDVKM. The DNA of the CDR3 is TGTGCCAGCCGTTCAATCGCGGGGGGCCAAGGCAATCAGCCCCAGCATTTT. This gives the protein CASRSIAGGQGNQPQHF. Drawing the rest from reference TRBV28 and TRBJ1-5, the complete variable domain is DVKVTQSSRYLVKRTGEKVFLECVQDMDHENMFWYRQDPGLGLRLIYFSYDVKMKEKGDIPEGYSVSREKKERFSLILESASTNQTSMYLCASRSIAGGQGNQPQHFGDGTRLSIL.

The rearrangement uses TRBV28 and TRBJ2-5, with 8 bases that match TRBD1. The CDR3 is made up of 15 amino acids. Germline CDR1 MDHEN, CDR2 SYDVKM. The V segment lost 2 bases and the J segment 5 bases; nucleotides outside the gene matches: 7. CDR3 sequence reads: CASSLRQGLAETQYF. CDR3 in DNA: TGTGCCAGCAGTTTACGACAGGGGTTGGCGGAGACCCAGTACTTC.

This clone was observed a single time. The V gene is TRBV5-1, the J gene TRBJ1-6, with D perhaps TRBD1 (6 bases). CDR3 length: 15 amino acids. V was trimmed by 0 bases and J by 9 bases, leaving 13 bases between them. Per germline, CDR1 SGHRS and CDR2 YFSETQ. The CDR3 DNA follows: TGCGCCAGCAGCTTGGGACAGGCGGAGGGTTCACCCCTCCACTTT. Its protein is CASSLGQAEGSPLHF.

The rearrangement uses TRBV28 and TRBJ1-1; no clear D. V lost 4 bases and J lost 0, with 6 bases in between. This CDR3 has 13 residues. The V gene's germline CDR1 is MDHEN and CDR2 SYDVKM. CDR3 residues: CASSSQLNTEAFF. The CDR3 region has the DNA TGTGCCAGCAGTTCCCAGCTGAACACTGAAGCTTTCTTT. Full variable domain (rest looked up from reference TRBV28 and TRBJ1-1): DVKVTQSSRYLVKRTGEKVFLECVQDMDHENMFWYRQDPGLGLRLIYFSYDVKMKEKGDIPEGYSVSREKKERFSLILESASTNQTSMYLCASSSQLNTEAFFGQGTRLTVV.

This chain connects TRBV4-2 to TRBJ2-7; D is uncertain. Germline V gene lookup returns CDR1 LGHNA and CDR2 YNFKEQ. Trimming stripped 4 bases from V and 3 bases from J, with 13 bases between. The CDR3 is 14 residues long. This CDR3 reads CASSPRGQSYEQYF. The DNA of the CDR3 is TGTGCCAGCAGCCCGCGCGGTCAGAGCTACGAGCAGTACTTC.

As concerns this clone: Additional DNA sequences in this sample encode the identical CDR3. J is TRBJ1-3 and V is TRBV9; D is ambiguous. The CDR3 spans 16 residues. Germline V CDR1 and CDR2: SGDLS, YYNGEE. The V gene lost 0 bases and the J gene lost 4 bases, with 14 bases spanning the gap. CDR3 amino acids: CASSVVGRASGNTIYF. The CDR3 DNA reads TGTGCCAGCAGCGTAGTTGGAAGGGCGAGCGGAAACACCATATATTTT.

J is TRBJ2-1 and V is TRBV6-5; 11 nucleotides align to TRBD2. V lost 3 bases and J lost 5; bases outside the gene matches: 3. The CDR3 covers 15 residues. The germline CDR1 and CDR2 sequences are MNHEY and SVGAGI. Written as DNA, the CDR3 is TGTGCCAGCAGTTATATGGGACTAGCGGACAATGAGCAGTTCTTC. Protein sequence: CASSYMGLADNEQFF.

The chain couples TRBV5-4 to TRBJ2-1; D is possibly TRBD2 (6 bases). CDR3 length: 15 residues. The V and J ends lost 4 bases and 6 bases respectively, with 17 bases between them. Germline V CDR1 and CDR2: SGHNT, YYREEE (reference sequence). Written as DNA, the CDR3 is TGTGCCAGCAGCCTTCCGGGAGATAACTCCAATGAGCAGTTCTTC. It codes for CASSLPGDNSNEQFF.

Points on this clone: A junction boundary mismatches the germline segment, possibly from a read error. The CDR3 DNA reads TGTGCCAGCACCTTGGTCGGGAGAGGTTATGAGCAGTTCTTC. Translation gives CASTLVGRGYEQFF. The V and J genes are TRBV5-4 and TRBJ2-1, with D possibly TRBD2 on 6 matching bases. This CDR3 has 14 amino acids. Germline CDR1 reads SGHNT; CDR2 reads YYREEE (reference sequence).

V usage is TRBV5-4 and J usage is TRBJ1-5; D ambiguous. Germline V gives CDR1 SGHNT, CDR2 YYREEE (reference sequence). The V end lost 4 bases, the J end lost 7 bases, and 12 bases lay between the germline ends. The CDR3 is made up of 13 amino acids. The CDR3 reads CASSPGGEQPQHF. CDR3 DNA: TGTGCCAGCAGCCCGGGAGGTGAGCAGCCCCAGCATTTT.

This sequence joins TRBV5-1 and TRBJ2-1; D is unresolved. V lost 4 bases and J 5 bases, leaving 10 bases between the germline ends. The length of the CDR3 is 13 residues. CDR1 is SGHRS, CDR2 YFSETQ, per germline. The CDR3 sequence: CASSRSPDNEQFF. The CDR3 nucleotides read TGCGCCAGCAGCCGATCACCGGACAATGAGCAGTTCTTC.

The rearrangement uses TRBV27 and TRBJ1-1; TRBD1 aligns across 9 bases. V was pared by 4 bases and J by 6 bases, with 3 bases of the junction left unmatched. Germline values: CDR1 MNHEY, CDR2 SMNVEV (reference sequence). The CDR3 spans 13 residues. The CDR3: CASSYRQGAEAFF. The CDR3 coding sequence is TGTGCCAGCAGTTACCGACAGGGGGCTGAAGCTTTCTTT.

This clone was found once. The sample contains more than one DNA sequence encoding this CDR3. The chain joins TRBV5-1 to TRBJ1-1; 7 bases are shared with TRBD1. Germline assignment: CDR1 SGHRS and CDR2 YFSETQ. After removal of 4 bases from V and 1 base from J, the junction contained 4 bases not matched to a gene. The length of the CDR3 is 14 residues. CDR3 nucleotides: TGCGCCAGCAGCCCGGGGACAGCGAACACTGAAGCTTTCTTT. It encodes CASSPGTANTEAFF.

The J gene is TRBJ2-7, the V gene TRBV12-3 or TRBV12-4; D unclear. The germline V and J ends were trimmed by 5 bases and 3 bases, with 8 bases remaining between them. This CDR3 is built from 12 residues. The CDR3 reads CASSTDYYEQYF. The CDR3 coding sequence is TGTGCCAGCAGTACCGATTACTACGAGCAGTACTTC.

The CDR3, as DNA: TGTGCCAGCAGCCAAGAGTTCCCCGGGACTAGCAGTCGCACAGATACGCAGTATTTT. It is translated as CASSQEFPGTSSRTDTQYF. V is TRBV4-2 and J is TRBJ2-3, with 9 bases that match TRBD2. CDR1 is LGHNA, CDR2 YNFKEQ, per germline. The CDR3 has 19 residues. V was pared by 0 bases and J by 1 base, with 11 bases of the junction left unmatched.

The chain combines TRBV13 with TRBJ1-3; D is undetermined. V lost 0 bases, J lost 6 bases, and 6 bases lay in between. The CDR3 has 13 amino acids. Germline V lookup: CDR1 PRHDT, CDR2 FYEKMQ (reference sequence). The CDR3 region is CASSLGRLNTIYF. The CDR3 nucleotides are TGTGCCAGCAGCTTAGGGAGACTAAACACCATATATTTT.

This clone showed up just once. This chain links TRBV5-6 with TRBJ1-2; a possible D gene is TRBD1 (6 bases). Between the trimmed V and J ends, which lost 0 bases and 6 bases, there was a span of 6 bases. The germline gives CDR1 SGHDT, CDR2 YYEEEE. CDR3 size: 12 residues. The CDR3 bases are TGTGCCAGCAGCTTGGGGGGGCATGGCTACACCTTC. It is translated as CASSLGGHGYTF.

This rearrangement joins TRBV6-2 or TRBV6-3 to TRBJ1-6; 12 nucleotides agree with TRBD1. Germline lookup yields CDR1 MNHEY and CDR2 SVGEGT. The CDR3 extends over 18 amino acids. V lost 0 bases, J lost 11 bases, and 11 bases stayed unmatched. The CDR3 sequence: CASSYSTRDRGLGTPLHF. CDR3 sequence (DNA): TGTGCCAGCAGTTACTCGACGCGGGACAGGGGGCTTGGGACACCCCTCCACTTT.

CDR3 DNA: TGTGCCAGCTCACCAGGGGGTGAAGCTTTCTTT. This codes for CASSPGGEAFF. This rearrangement joins TRBV18 to TRBJ1-1, with D perhaps matching TRBD1 (5 bases). The germline gives CDR1 KGHSH, CDR2 LQKENI. V lost 2 bases, J lost 7 bases, and 5 bases lay in between. This CDR3 is built from 11 residues. The variable domain in full, with the rest retrieved from reference TRBV18 and TRBJ1-1, is NAGVMQNPRHLVRRRGQEARLRCSPMKGHSHVYWYRQLPEEGLKFMVYLQKENIIDESGMPKERFSAEFPKEGPSILRIQQVVRGDSAAYFCASSPGGEAFFGQGTRLTVV.

The genes are TRBV5-1 and TRBJ1-1; no reliable D call. This CDR3 is 14 amino acids long. V was pared by 0 bases and J by 1 base, with 7 bases between. The germline CDR1 and CDR2 sequences are SGHRS and YFSETQ. DNA of the CDR3: TGCGCCAGCAGCTTGGAGGGCAGGAACACTGAAGCTTTCTTT. It encodes CASSLEGRNTEAFF.